This is a list of T cell receptor beta chains from one sample in a study of cytomegalovirus exposure and HLA in healthy donors. Measured with immunoSEQ multiplex PCR; TCRdb has only the in-frame clones, and not every one. The repertoire holds some 150,000 clones, with approximately 80% as singletons. Source material: PBMCs. The receptors stem from a woman in her 40s in good health and CMV-seronegative. Both conserved end residues are part of each CDR3. The D gene is left open where the match is weak. Some rows have no size entry. The others give once, few or many, or a class for an expanded clone.

>-|TRBD1|TRBJ1-2|TRBV19
CASTNADRRYGYTF
TGTGCCAGTACCAATGCGGACAGGCGCTATGGCTACACCTTC
>few|-|TRBJ1-4|TRBV2
CASILGGVGATNEKLFF
TGTGCCAGCATCTTGGGGGGAGTAGGAGCAACTAATGAAAAACTGTTTTTT
>once|TRBD2|TRBJ2-5|TRBV11-2
CASSPGGSLGQETQYF
TGTGCCAGCAGCCCGGGGGGTAGCCTCGGCCAAGAGACCCAGTACTTC
>once|TRBD1|TRBJ2-2|TRBV5-1
CASSASGTGTLNTGELFF
TGCGCCAGCAGCGCCTCCGGGACAGGGACATTAAACACCGGGGAGCTGTTTTTT
>-|-|TRBJ1-2|TRBV5-8
CASELQVNYGYTF
TGTGCCAGCGAATTACAGGTTAACTATGGCTACACCTTC
>-|-|TRBJ1-2|TRBV6-5
CASRVTDHDRYTF
TGTGCCAGCAGAGTGACAGACCACGATCGCTACACCTTC
>once|-|TRBJ1-6|TRBV7-6
CASSLADINNSPLHF
TGTGCCAGCAGCTTAGCGGACATAAATAATTCACCCCTCCACTTT
>-|-|TRBJ1-5|TRBV5-6
CASSGGGGWNQPQHF
TGTGCCAGCAGCGGCGGGGGGGGTTGGAATCAGCCCCAGCATTTT
>-|-|TRBJ1-5|TRBV4-2
CASSQDIPGPQHF
TGTGCCAGCAGCCAAGATATCCCCGGGCCCCAGCATTTT
>-|-|TRBJ1-3|TRBV2
CASSELQHRGNTIYF
TGTGCCAGCAGTGAACTACAGCACAGAGGAAACACCATATATTTT
>-|-|TRBJ2-2|TRBV25-1
CASSDAGRGGTGELFF
TGTGCCAGCAGTGATGCAGGGCGGGGTGGCACCGGGGAGCTGTTTTTT
>-|-|TRBJ1-3|TRBV29-1
CSAEGLGNTIYF
TGCAGCGCCGAGGGACTTGGAAACACCATATATTTT
>-|-|TRBJ1-5|TRBV27
CASSLSGGYSNQPQHF
TGTGCCAGCAGTTTATCTGGGGGCTATAGCAATCAGCCCCAGCATTTT
>few|-|TRBJ2-7|TRBV2
CASKRQIHEQYF
TGTGCCAGTAAACGACAGATCCACGAGCAGTACTTC
>-|-|TRBJ1-1|TRBV19
CASSLTVLNTEAFF
TGTGCCAGTAGCCTGACAGTCTTGAACACTGAAGCTTTCTTT
>-|-|TRBJ1-1|TRBV11-1
CASSLVTGSGGTEAFF
TGTGCCAGCAGCCTCGTCACAGGGTCCGGGGGGACTGAAGCTTTCTTT
>-|TRBD1|TRBJ1-6|TRBV6-1
CASSGGQGAVGSPLHF
TGTGCCAGCAGTGGGGGACAGGGGGCGGTAGGGTCACCCCTCCACTTT
>-|TRBD1|TRBJ1-2|TRBV29-1
CSVAPRQGNYGYTF
TGCAGCGTTGCCCCAAGACAGGGTAACTATGGCTACACCTTC
>-|TRBD1|TRBJ1-6|TRBV2
CASSESPTGGGNSPLHF
TGTGCCAGCAGTGAATCCCCCACAGGGGGCGGTAATTCACCCCTCCACTTT
>-|-|TRBJ2-2|TRBV29-1
CSGRDLNTGELFF
TGCAGCGGTCGGGACTTAAACACCGGGGAGCTGTTTTTT
>-|-|TRBJ2-7|TRBV10-1
CASSGSFRAGVTYEQYF
TGCGCCAGCAGTGGTTCTTTTCGGGCAGGGGTAACCTACGAGCAGTACTTC
>-|-|TRBJ1-3|TRBV9
CASSREISGNTIYF
TGTGCCAGCAGCCGCGAGATCTCTGGAAACACCATATATTTT
>once|TRBD1|TRBJ1-3|TRBV6-1
CASSDRTGGISGNTIYF
TGTGCCAGCAGTGATCGGACAGGGGGCATATCTGGAAACACCATATATTTT